A selection of T cell receptor beta chains follows, all from one sample in a study of T cell responses to AZD1222 COVID-19 vaccine. Generated by immunoSEQ multiplex PCR, the TCRdb table keeps only in-frame clones and is missing some. This table holds over 150,000 clones, 70% to 90% found once. The sequencing here drew on peripheral blood, taken on day 0 of MenACWY control vaccination. The receptor set was obtained from an adult in good health. CDR3s include the opening cysteine and the closing phenylalanine or tryptophan. D genes are given only for firm matches. Size is omitted from some rows. Given values are once, few, many or a class for expanded clones.

CDR3	DNA	size	V	D	J
CASSRRLAGSTDTQYF	TGCGCCAGCAGCCGACGACTAGCGGGGAGCACAGATACGCAGTATTTT	NA	TRBV4-1	TRBD2	TRBJ2-3
CASSLTGNKEEKLFF	TGCGCCAGCAGCCTGACCGGGAATAAGGAAGAAAAACTGTTTTTT	NA	TRBV5-1	NA	TRBJ1-4
CASSLPTLKYEQYF	TGTGCCAGCAGTCTTCCCACGCTCAAATACGAGCAGTACTTC	NA	TRBV28	NA	TRBJ2-7
CASSLAGRSPLHF	TGCGCCAGCAGCTTGGCGGGACGGTCACCCCTCCACTTT	NA	TRBV5-1	NA	TRBJ1-6
CASSVPAGTENSPLHF	TGTGCCAGCAGCGTGCCCGCCGGGACAGAAAATTCACCCCTCCACTTT	NA	TRBV28	TRBD1	TRBJ1-6
CASSREQLNTEAFF	TGTGCCAGCTCACGGGAACAACTGAACACTGAAGCTTTCTTT	NA	TRBV18	NA	TRBJ1-1
CSVDGGDSNQPQHF	TGCAGCGTTGACGGAGGGGATAGCAATCAGCCCCAGCATTTT	NA	TRBV29-1	NA	TRBJ1-5
CAWSGPLAGFTGELFF	TGTGCCTGGAGTGGTCCGCTAGCGGGTTTCACCGGGGAGCTGTTTTTT	NA	TRBV30	TRBD2	TRBJ2-2
CASSYPHLLSNQPQHF	TGTGCCAGCAGTTACCCCCATTTACTTAGCAATCAGCCCCAGCATTTT	NA	TRBV6-2/TRBV6-3	NA	TRBJ1-5
CASSRDGLAEYNEQFF	TGTGCCAGCAGCCGGGACGGACTAGCGGAGTACAATGAGCAGTTCTTC	NA	TRBV4-2	TRBD2	TRBJ2-1
CASSRRLDTEAFF	TGTGCCAGTAGTCGTAGGCTGGACACTGAAGCTTTCTTT	once	TRBV19	NA	TRBJ1-1
CASSMIRANEQFF	TGTGCCAGCAGTATGATTAGGGCCAATGAGCAGTTCTTC	few	TRBV27	NA	TRBJ2-1
CAWSNGGQETQYF	TGTGCCTGGAGTAACGGGGGCCAAGAGACCCAGTACTTC	NA	TRBV30	NA	TRBJ2-5
CASSLRGQPQHF	TGTGCCAGCAGTTTACGGGGCCAGCCCCAGCATTTT	once	TRBV27	NA	TRBJ1-5
CASSFLEDTQYF	TGTGCCAGCAGTTTTTTGGAAGATACGCAGTATTTT	NA	TRBV6-5	NA	TRBJ2-3
CASSERGAYGYTF	TGTGCCAGCAGTGAGAGAGGGGCCTATGGCTACACCTTC	NA	TRBV25-1	NA	TRBJ1-2
CASSPTLAKNIQYF	TGTGCCAGCAGCCCCACTCTAGCCAAAAACATTCAGTACTTC	NA	TRBV3-1/TRBV3-2	NA	TRBJ2-4
CASSLRQFNYGYTF	TGTGCCAGCAGCTTGCGGCAGTTTAACTATGGCTACACCTTC	once	TRBV5-6	NA	TRBJ1-2
CASSLQGTEAFF	TGCGCCAGCAGCTTACAGGGTACTGAAGCTTTCTTT	NA	TRBV5-1	NA	TRBJ1-1
CASSLDQASYEQFF	TGTGCCAGCAGCTTAGATCAGGCTAGCTATGAGCAGTTCTTC	NA	TRBV11-2	NA	TRBJ2-1
CASSSADFYEQYF	TGTGCCAGTAGTTCGGCAGACTTCTACGAGCAGTACTTC	NA	TRBV19	NA	TRBJ2-7
CASSVDSWTEAFF	TGTGCCAGCAGTGTGGACAGTTGGACTGAAGCTTTCTTT	NA	TRBV6-4	NA	TRBJ1-1
CASSHSLAEAFF	TGTGCCAGCAGCCACTCCTTGGCCGAAGCTTTCTTT	NA	TRBV3-1/TRBV3-2	NA	TRBJ1-1
CASSYSRLANYNEQFF	TGTGCCAGCAGTTACTCTAGGCTAGCCAACTACAATGAGCAGTTCTTC	NA	TRBV6-5	NA	TRBJ2-1
CASSLAWGSTGELFF	TGTGCCAGCAGCTTAGCATGGGGGAGCACCGGGGAGCTGTTTTTT	NA	TRBV7-9	NA	TRBJ2-2
CASSAASGGEQYF	TGTGCCAGCAGCGCAGCATCAGGTGGCGAGCAGTACTTC	NA	TRBV9	NA	TRBJ2-7
CASSQVAVDTGELFF	TGTGCCAGCAGCCAAGTGGCTGTCGACACCGGGGAGCTGTTTTTT	once	TRBV4-2	NA	TRBJ2-2
CASSSDRSTYGYTF	TGTGCCAGCTCATCGGACAGGTCTACCTATGGCTACACCTTC	NA	TRBV18	TRBD1	TRBJ1-2
CASSGSGGYYNEQFF	TGTGCCAGCAGTGGATCAGGGGGGTACTACAATGAGCAGTTCTTC	NA	TRBV2	NA	TRBJ2-1
CASSQSRRCNTEAFF	TGCGCCAGCAGTCAATCACGCCGATGTAACACTGAAGCTTTCTTT	NA	TRBV23-1	NA	TRBJ1-1
CASSPPDPGTNTGELFF	TGTGCCAGCTCACCACCGGATCCGGGGACAAACACCGGGGAGCTGTTTTTT	NA	TRBV18	NA	TRBJ2-2
CASSPAGVPNYGYTF	TGTGCCAGCAGCCCGGCAGGGGTCCCTAACTATGGCTACACCTTC	once	TRBV5-4	NA	TRBJ1-2
CASSQDAGNEQFF	TGTGCCAGCAGCCAAGATGCCGGTAATGAGCAGTTCTTC	NA	TRBV4-2	NA	TRBJ2-1
CAISESGTQSANTGELFF	TGTGCCATCAGTGAGTCTGGGACACAGTCTGCGAACACCGGGGAGCTGTTTTTT	NA	TRBV10-3	NA	TRBJ2-2
CAIGLNHTF	TGTGCCATCGGTCTAAACCACACCTTC	NA	TRBV10-3	NA	TRBJ1-2
CASSKAGTGVREQFF	TGTGCCAGCAGCAAAGCGGGGACGGGAGTCCGGGAGCAGTTCTTC	NA	TRBV21-1	NA	TRBJ2-1
CASSLSGSLVGFLVF	TGTGCCAGCAGTTTATCCGGTTCGCTGGTGGGGTTTCTGGTTTTT	NA	TRBV28	NA	TRBJ1-1
CASSSRTGREQFF	TGTGCCAGCAGCTCACGGACAGGGCGTGAGCAGTTCTTC	few	TRBV7-2	TRBD1	TRBJ2-1
CASSFWGLDADTQYF	TGTGCCAGCAGCTTTTGGGGACTAGACGCAGATACGCAGTATTTT	once	TRBV5-4	TRBD2	TRBJ2-3
CASSPGQANTEAFF	TGTGCCAGCAGCCCGGGACAGGCGAACACTGAAGCTTTCTTT	few	TRBV9	TRBD1	TRBJ1-1
CSAERGYGYTF	TGCAGCGCCGAGCGGGGATATGGCTACACCTTC	NA	TRBV29-1	NA	TRBJ1-2
CASSDYRVEQFF	TGTGCCAGCAGTGACTACAGGGTTGAGCAGTTCTTC	NA	TRBV25-1	NA	TRBJ2-1